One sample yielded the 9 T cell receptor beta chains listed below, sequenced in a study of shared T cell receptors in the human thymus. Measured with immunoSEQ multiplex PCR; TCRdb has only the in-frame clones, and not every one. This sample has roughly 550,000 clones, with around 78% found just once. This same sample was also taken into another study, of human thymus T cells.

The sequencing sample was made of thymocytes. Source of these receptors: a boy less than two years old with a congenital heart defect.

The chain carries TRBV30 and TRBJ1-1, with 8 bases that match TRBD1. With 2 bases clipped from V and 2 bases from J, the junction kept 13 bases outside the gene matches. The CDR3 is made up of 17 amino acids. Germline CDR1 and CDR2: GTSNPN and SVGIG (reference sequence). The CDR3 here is CAWSPHSPGQANTEAFF. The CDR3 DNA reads TGTGCCTGGAGTCCTCATTCTCCGGGACAGGCAAACACTGAAGCTTTCTTT. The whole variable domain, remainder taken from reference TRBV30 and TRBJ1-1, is SQTIHQWPATLVQPVGSPLSLECTVEGTSNPNLYWYRQAAGRGLQLLFYSVGIGQISSEVPQNLSASRPQDRQFILSSKKLLLSDSGFYLCAWSPHSPGQANTEAFFGQGTRLTVV.

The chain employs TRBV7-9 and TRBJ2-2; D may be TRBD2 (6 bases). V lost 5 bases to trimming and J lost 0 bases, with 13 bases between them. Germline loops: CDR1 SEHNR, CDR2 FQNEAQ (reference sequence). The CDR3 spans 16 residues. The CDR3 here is CASSRPEGANTGELFF. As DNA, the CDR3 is TGTGCCAGCAGCCGACCGGAGGGAGCGAACACCGGGGAGCTGTTTTTT.

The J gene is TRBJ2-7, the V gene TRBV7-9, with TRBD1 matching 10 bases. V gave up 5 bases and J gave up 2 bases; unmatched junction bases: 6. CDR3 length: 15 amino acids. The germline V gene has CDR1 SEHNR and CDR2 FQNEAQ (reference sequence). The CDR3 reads CASSLGTGEAYEQYF. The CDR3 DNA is TGTGCCAGCAGCCTTGGGACAGGGGAGGCCTACGAGCAGTACTTC.

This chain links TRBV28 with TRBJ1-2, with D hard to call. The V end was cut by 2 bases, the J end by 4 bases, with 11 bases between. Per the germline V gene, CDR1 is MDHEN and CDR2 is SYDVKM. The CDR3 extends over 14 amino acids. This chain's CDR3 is CASSLMGSFYGYTF. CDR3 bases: TGTGCCAGCAGTTTAATGGGCAGCTTCTATGGCTACACCTTC.

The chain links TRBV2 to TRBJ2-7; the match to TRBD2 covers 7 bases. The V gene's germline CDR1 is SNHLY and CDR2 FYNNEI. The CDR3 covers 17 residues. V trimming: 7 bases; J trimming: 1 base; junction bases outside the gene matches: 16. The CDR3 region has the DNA TGTGCCAGCAAGGGAGGCGGGGGTTCCCCCTTTTCCTACGAGCAGTACTTC. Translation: CASKGGGGSPFSYEQYF.

Written as DNA, the CDR3 is TGTGCCAGCAGTCATGCGGGGACAGGGCCAGAAGAGACCCAGTACTTC. Translated, it gives CASSHAGTGPEETQYF. This chain connects TRBV28 to TRBJ2-5, with 9 bases aligning to TRBD1. V lost 5 bases to trimming and J lost 3 bases; unmatched junction nucleotides: 10. CDR1 is MDHEN and CDR2 is SYDVKM in the germline V gene. The CDR3 covers 16 residues.

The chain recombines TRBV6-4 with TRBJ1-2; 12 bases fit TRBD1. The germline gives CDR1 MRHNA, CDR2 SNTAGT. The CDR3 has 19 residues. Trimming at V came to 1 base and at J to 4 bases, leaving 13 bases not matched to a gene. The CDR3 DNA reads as TGTGCCAGCAGTGACTTCATTCACCGGGACAGGGGGCGCCGCTATGGCTACACCTTC. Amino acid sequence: CASSDFIHRDRGRRYGYTF.

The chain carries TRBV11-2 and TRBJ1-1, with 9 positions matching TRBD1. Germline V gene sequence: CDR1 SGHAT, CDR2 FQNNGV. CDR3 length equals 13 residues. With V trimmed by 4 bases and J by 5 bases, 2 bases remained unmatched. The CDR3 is CASSSGQGTEAFF. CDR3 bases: TGTGCCAGCAGCTCGGGACAGGGAACTGAAGCTTTCTTT.

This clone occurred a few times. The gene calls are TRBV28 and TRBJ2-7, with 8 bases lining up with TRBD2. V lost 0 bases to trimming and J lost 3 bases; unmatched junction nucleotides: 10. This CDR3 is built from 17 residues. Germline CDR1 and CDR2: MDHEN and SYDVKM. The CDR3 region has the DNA TGTGCCAGCAGTTTATGGGTTGGCGGGGGGCTCTACTACGAGCAGTACTTC. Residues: CASSLWVGGGLYYEQYF. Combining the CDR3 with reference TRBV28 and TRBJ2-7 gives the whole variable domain DVKVTQSSRYLVKRTGEKVFLECVQDMDHENMFWYRQDPGLGLRLIYFSYDVKMKEKGDIPEGYSVSREKKERFSLILESASTNQTSMYLCASSLWVGGGLYYEQYFGPGTRLTVT.